The entry below gives a single T cell receptor (beta chain) sequence along with its context. Antigen specificity is unknown. This record belongs to a study of T cells in localized non-small cell lung cancer. Study results and caveats: Median approximately 50 top-100 tumor clones were shared with paired adjacent lung. Of the tissues analyzed, uninvolved adjacent lung showed maximal T cell clonality, greater than tumor.

Clones were read by immunoSEQ multiplex PCR, and TCRdb kept only the in-frame ones, dropping some. Of tens of thousands of clones in the sample, approximately 90% were seen once. Germline CDR1 SGDLS, CDR2 YYNGEE. The length of the CDR3 is 16 residues. Trimming pared 4 bases from V and 0 bases from J, leaving 15 bases between. The TCR was taken from a woman aged 35-75 years with stage I squamous cell lung carcinoma. The source was peripheral blood, collected before any cancer treatment. The V call is TRBV9, the J call TRBJ2-3; no reliable D call. The DNA of the CDR3 is TGTGCCAGCAGCCCGACTCCAATGATGAGCACAGATACGCAGTATTTT. It yields the protein CASSPTPMMSTDTQYF.